These 5 T cell receptor beta chains share one sample of origin, sequenced in a study of cytomegalovirus exposure and HLA in healthy donors. Primers included in the PCR were 60 Vbeta and 13 Jbeta primers. Measured with immunoSEQ multiplex PCR; TCRdb has only the in-frame clones, and not every one. Of over 130,000 clones listed, nearly 90% were seen once; the top ten hold roughly 0.5%. Sequenced sample: PBMCs. These receptors all stem from a woman aged 40 to 49 in good health and CMV-seronegative.

This sequence joins TRBV5-1 and TRBJ2-7, with 9 bases fitting TRBD2. This CDR3 region has 15 residues. Germline trimming cut 0 bases from V and 7 bases from J; bases unmatched to any gene: 8. CDR1 and CDR2 from the germline V gene are SGHRS and YFSETQ. The CDR3 sequence is CASSLEASGMREQYF. CDR3 coding DNA: TGCGCCAGCAGCTTGGAGGCTAGCGGGATGAGAGAGCAGTACTTC.

This rearrangement joins TRBV10-1 to TRBJ2-2, with D possibly matching TRBD1 (6 bases). The CDR3 covers 15 residues. V lost 0 bases and J lost 4, with 9 bases in between. Germline V CDR1 and CDR2: WNHNN, SYGVQD (reference sequence). The CDR3: CASSESRGSTGELFF. The CDR3 DNA is TGCGCCAGCAGTGAGTCTAGGGGGAGCACCGGGGAGCTGTTTTTT.

The rearrangement links TRBV28 to TRBJ1-6; D call uncertain. Germline lookup yields CDR1 MDHEN and CDR2 SYDVKM. This CDR3 contains 13 residues. The V end was cut by 7 bases, the J end by 5 bases, with 9 bases between. This chain's CDR3 is CASTTRNNSPLHF. For the CDR3, the DNA is TGTGCCAGCACCACTAGGAATAATTCACCCCTCCACTTT.

This rearrangement joins TRBV5-1 to TRBJ2-7; 8 nucleotides line up with TRBD2. V was pared by 1 base and J by 2 bases, with 8 bases of the junction left unmatched. Germline V lookup: CDR1 SGHRS, CDR2 YFSETQ. This CDR3 contains 16 residues. The CDR3 region is CASSLNTGTRAYEQYF. Here the CDR3 DNA reads TGCGCCAGCAGCTTGAATACCGGGACTAGGGCCTACGAGCAGTACTTC. Filled out from reference TRBV5-1 and TRBJ2-7, the complete variable domain reads KAGVTQTPRYLIKTRGQQVTLSCSPISGHRSVSWYQQTPGQGLQFLFEYFSETQRNKGNFPGRFSGRQFSNSRSEMNVSTLELGDSALYLCASSLNTGTRAYEQYFGPGTRLTVT.

The chain has TRBV27 and TRBJ1-5, with D perhaps TRBD1 (6 bases). Germline values: CDR1 MNHEY, CDR2 SMNVEV (reference sequence). CDR3 length equals 18 residues. The V end was cut by 2 bases, the J end by 0 bases, with 17 bases between. CDR3 sequence reads: CASSLRFAGADSNQPQHF. The CDR3 nucleotides read TGTGCCAGCAGTTTACGGTTTGCAGGGGCCGATAGCAATCAGCCCCAGCATTTT.